This T cell receptor (beta chain) was sequenced in a study of control samples from healthy donors and cancer patients. Looked up from germline, CDR1 is SGDLS and CDR2 is YYNGEE. V dropped 3 bases and J dropped 6; count of bases not matched to a gene: 3. This CDR3 region has 13 residues. Clones were sequenced by immunoSEQ multiplex PCR, and TCRdb holds only the in-frame ones, with some missing. The data hold some 20,000 clones, with 70% to 90% observed a single time. This TCR was sampled from a woman in her seventies with colorectal cancer. The rearrangement links TRBV9 to TRBJ2-3; TRBD1 agrees at 8 bases. Sequencing input: PBMCs. Here the CDR3 DNA reads TGTGCCAGCAGCGGCCAGGGGGCGGATACGCAGTATTTT. As protein: CASSGQGADTQYF.